Listed below are T cell receptor beta chains from one sample, sequenced in a study of shared clonotypes between healthy human individuals. Clones were sequenced by immunoSEQ multiplex PCR, and TCRdb holds only the in-frame ones, with some missing. The top ten hold approximately 0.12% of the sample, which has 550,000 to 650,000 clones, about 96% seen once. The sample comprised naive CD8+ T cells sorted from blood. These receptors all come from a woman in her twenties or thirties in good health. The CDR3 runs from the conserved cysteine through the conserved F or W. A D gene is named only where the DNA matches it firmly. Rows may omit the clone size; those that give it use once, few, many or a size class.

abundance,v_gene,d_gene,j_gene,CDR3aa,CDR3nt
-,TRBV29-1,-,TRBJ1-1,CSAVTPMNTEAFF,TGCAGCGCCGTGACACCGATGAACACTGAAGCTTTCTTT
-,TRBV13,TRBD2,TRBJ2-1,CASSPASGRGEQFF,TGTGCCAGCAGCCCCGCTAGCGGGAGAGGTGAGCAGTTCTTC
-,TRBV2,-,TRBJ1-2,CASAESGGINYGYTF,TGTGCCAGCGCTGAGTCGGGAGGGATTAACTATGGCTACACCTTC
-,TRBV29-1,-,TRBJ1-2,CSADLPGPYGYTF,TGCAGCGCGGACCTACCCGGACCCTATGGCTACACCTTC
-,TRBV2,TRBD2,TRBJ2-2,CASSQSSGNTGELFF,TGTGCCAGCAGCCAATCTAGCGGCAACACCGGGGAGCTGTTTTTT
-,TRBV4-1,-,TRBJ1-2,CASSQDPVPTISSQSYGYTF,TGCGCCAGCAGCCAAGATCCGGTCCCAACTATTTCGTCTCAGAGCTATGGCTACACCTTC
-,TRBV4-1,-,TRBJ1-2,CASSQDRGVSGYGYTF,TGCGCCAGCAGCCAAGATCGGGGGGTATCGGGTTATGGCTACACCTTC
-,TRBV30,-,TRBJ2-2,CAWSVVSNTGELFF,TGTGCCTGGAGTGTTGTCTCCAACACCGGGGAGCTGTTTTTT
once,TRBV27,-,TRBJ2-7,CASSPSAGHTTHYEQYF,TGTGCCAGCAGTCCATCAGCGGGACACACAACTCACTACGAGCAGTACTTC
once,TRBV27,-,TRBJ1-5,CASSLGSSEPQHF,TGTGCCAGCAGTTTAGGGAGTTCCGAGCCCCAGCATTTT
-,TRBV2,-,TRBJ2-3,CASTGARTDTQYF,TGTGCCAGCACTGGGGCCAGAACAGATACGCAGTATTTT
-,TRBV28,-,TRBJ2-1,CASSDWGGPEQFF,TGTGCCAGCAGCGACTGGGGGGGGCCCGAGCAGTTCTTC
-,TRBV9,-,TRBJ2-1,CASSVASNEQFF,TGTGCCAGCAGCGTAGCTAGCAATGAGCAGTTCTTC
-,TRBV7-6,TRBD1,TRBJ1-1,CASSFGTGGSNTEAFF,TGTGCCAGCAGCTTTGGGACAGGGGGATCGAACACTGAAGCTTTCTTT
-,TRBV11-3,-,TRBJ2-1,CASSSRQRNEQFF,TGTGCCAGCAGCTCCCGACAGCGCAATGAGCAGTTCTTC
-,TRBV7-9,-,TRBJ1-5,CASSLGTLTQPQHF,TGTGCCAGCAGCTTAGGGACACTCACCCAGCCCCAGCATTTT
-,TRBV2,TRBD2,TRBJ2-7,CASSEAGLAESSYEQYF,TGTGCCAGCAGTGAAGCGGGTCTAGCGGAGAGCTCCTACGAGCAGTACTTC
-,TRBV9,-,TRBJ2-2,CASSQEAVTGGELFF,TGTGCCAGCAGCCAGGAGGCTGTCACTGGCGGGGAGCTGTTTTTT
-,TRBV29-1,-,TRBJ2-1,CSVDTSHEQFF,TGCAGCGTTGATACCTCCCATGAGCAGTTCTTC
-,TRBV28,-,TRBJ2-2,CASSSLATTTGELFF,TGTGCCAGCAGTTCCCTGGCCACCACCACAGGGGAGCTGTTTTTT
-,TRBV11-2,-,TRBJ1-2,CASSLAGTYNYGYTF,TGTGCCAGCAGCTTAGCGGGGACATATAACTATGGCTACACCTTC
-,TRBV28,TRBD1,TRBJ1-1,CASSLIGTGGGTNTEAFF,TGTGCCAGCAGTTTAATAGGGACAGGGGGCGGGACCAACACTGAAGCTTTCTTT
-,TRBV29-1,TRBD2,TRBJ2-1,CSVATGGPNEQFF,TGCAGCGTCGCAACGGGAGGGCCCAATGAGCAGTTCTTC
-,TRBV5-6,-,TRBJ2-6,CASRPQGSGANVLTF,TGTGCCAGCAGACCCCAGGGTTCTGGGGCCAACGTCCTGACTTTC
-,TRBV28,-,TRBJ2-3,CASSFRAGDTQYF,TGTGCCAGCAGTTTCAGGGCGGGAGATACGCAGTATTTT
once,TRBV13,-,TRBJ2-7,CASSLANRTGTLRYEQYF,TGTGCCAGCAGCTTAGCCAACCGAACCGGGACTTTGCGATACGAGCAGTACTTC
-,TRBV30,TRBD2,TRBJ2-1,CAWSGAGRSSYNEQFF,TGTGCCTGGAGTGGAGCGGGGCGTAGCTCCTACAATGAGCAGTTCTTC
-,TRBV14,TRBD2,TRBJ2-3,CASSQDQAGTDTQYF,TGTGCCAGCAGCCAAGATCAAGCGGGGACAGATACGCAGTATTTT
-,TRBV7-2,-,TRBJ2-2,CASSLRRYTGELFF,TGTGCCAGCAGCTTGCGACGTTACACCGGGGAGCTGTTTTTT
-,TRBV15,TRBD2,TRBJ2-5,CATSKWGGLETQYF,TGTGCCACCAGCAAATGGGGGGGGTTAGAGACCCAGTACTTC
-,TRBV4-1,-,TRBJ2-7,CASSQGLPVSYEQYF,TGCGCCAGCAGCCAAGGCCTCCCTGTTAGCTACGAGCAGTACTTC
-,TRBV19,-,TRBJ1-5,CASTIRDLNQPQHF,TGTGCCAGTACCATCCGGGACCTCAATCAGCCCCAGCATTTT
-,TRBV7-8,-,TRBJ2-7,CASSRDQTLSYEQYF,TGTGCCAGCAGCCGCGATCAAACATTATCCTACGAGCAGTACTTC
-,TRBV6-5,TRBD1,TRBJ1-2,CASSLDRVNYGYTF,TGTGCCAGCAGTCTAGACAGGGTAAACTATGGCTACACCTTC
-,TRBV27,TRBD1,TRBJ1-2,CASSLAGQGAIYGYTF,TGTGCCAGCAGTTTAGCCGGGCAGGGGGCGATCTATGGCTACACCTTC
-,TRBV19,-,TRBJ2-1,CASSILGAGEQFF,TGTGCCAGTAGTATTTTGGGGGCAGGTGAGCAGTTCTTC
-,TRBV29-1,TRBD1,TRBJ2-5,CSVVGGTGKRETQYF,TGCAGCGTTGTAGGGGGGACAGGGAAGAGGGAGACCCAGTACTTC
-,TRBV29-1,-,TRBJ2-1,CSGNYGEQFF,TGCAGCGGGAACTACGGGGAGCAGTTCTTC
-,TRBV10-3,-,TRBJ2-5,CAISDRQKETQYF,TGTGCCATCAGTGATAGACAGAAAGAGACCCAGTACTTC
-,TRBV29-1,-,TRBJ1-1,CSVDDTEAFF,TGCAGCGTTGACGACACTGAAGCTTTCTTT
-,TRBV2,TRBD2,TRBJ2-1,CASSEGRTSGRGNEQFF,TGTGCCAGCAGTGAAGGGAGGACTAGCGGGAGAGGTAATGAGCAGTTCTTC
-,TRBV29-1,TRBD2,TRBJ2-7,CSAEVREGTYEQYF,TGCAGCGCCGAAGTACGGGAGGGAACCTACGAGCAGTACTTC
-,TRBV28,-,TRBJ2-1,CASSLLETSNEQFF,TGTGCCAGCAGTTTACTGGAAACTAGCAATGAGCAGTTCTTC
-,TRBV30,TRBD1,TRBJ2-7,CAWSEGQGAYEQYF,TGTGCCTGGAGTGAGGGACAGGGGGCCTACGAGCAGTACTTC
-,TRBV7-2,-,TRBJ1-5,CASSLVVFGQPQHF,TGTGCCAGCAGCTTAGTCGTTTTTGGTCAGCCCCAGCATTTT
-,TRBV27,TRBD2,TRBJ2-5,CASSPGTSGSQTQYF,TGTGCCAGCAGCCCTGGGACTAGCGGGAGTCAGACCCAGTACTTC
-,TRBV27,-,TRBJ2-3,CASTSPTVGGGQHTQYF,TGTGCCAGCACCTCCCCGACTGTCGGAGGAGGGCAGCATACGCAGTATTTT
-,TRBV5-1,-,TRBJ1-2,CASSVLQGPAGLYTF,TGCGCCAGCAGCGTGTTACAGGGTCCTGCAGGGCTTTACACCTTC
-,TRBV4-1,-,TRBJ1-6,CASSQDSPLHF,TGCGCCAGCAGCCAAGATTCACCCCTCCACTTT
once,TRBV9,TRBD2,TRBJ2-3,CASSVVQRERVDTQYF,TGTGCCAGCAGCGTAGTCCAGCGGGAGCGTGTAGATACGCAGTATTTT
-,TRBV5-8,TRBD1,TRBJ2-7,CASSPYAGGGHEQYF,TGTGCCAGCAGCCCCTACGCAGGGGGCGGCCACGAGCAGTACTTC
once,TRBV6-5,-,TRBJ2-7,CASSYSAPGYEQYF,TGTGCCAGCAGTTACTCGGCCCCGGGCTACGAGCAGTACTTC
-,TRBV4-1,-,TRBJ2-1,CASSQRPLPNEQFF,TGCGCCAGCAGCCAAAGACCCTTGCCGAATGAGCAGTTCTTC
once,TRBV5-4,TRBD1,TRBJ1-2,CASSSMDGTEGAYGYTF,TGTGCCAGCAGCTCCATGGACGGGACAGAGGGGGCATATGGCTACACCTTC
-,TRBV5-5,TRBD1,TRBJ2-7,CASSLWTGTYEQYF,TGTGCCAGCAGCTTATGGACAGGGACCTACGAGCAGTACTTC
-,TRBV2,-,TRBJ2-7,CASSEGTESSYEQYF,TGTGCCAGCAGTGAAGGGACAGAGAGCTCCTACGAGCAGTACTTC
once,TRBV27,TRBD2,TRBJ2-7,CASSFGTSVYEQYF,TGTGCCAGCAGTTTTGGGACTAGCGTCTACGAGCAGTACTTC